This T cell receptor (beta chain) was recovered during a study of beta chain features in type 1 diabetes. Study-wide points: Compared to healthy donors, patients appeared to have naive, central memory and Treg TCRB repertoires that were more alike. The analysis here could not establish whether HLA type shapes TCRB rearrangement. The study found moderately but significantly shorter TCRB CDR3s in all four CD4+ subsets of Type 1 diabetes patients.

From germline, CDR1 is SGHAT and CDR2 FQNNGV. Trimming took off 6 bases at V and 3 bases at J, with 8 bases between the two ends. CDR3 length: 13 residues. For this clone: What it binds is unknown.

The entirety of the isolated RNA underwent reverse transcription, so expressed TCRB transcripts were sequenced. Deep immunoSEQ sequencing covered naive, central memory and regulatory T cell samples. The assay was immunoSEQ multiplex PCR, and TCRdb's table has in-frame clones only and misses some. There are 250,000 or so clones in the sample; roughly 13% occur only once, and 0.015% to 0.02% lies in the top ten. The chain combines TRBV11-2 with TRBJ2-2; possible D gene TRBD2, 5 bases. Sequenced sample: naive CD4+ T cells from blood. The sequence was obtained from a man younger than 40 with type 1 diabetes. The CDR3 protein is CASRWGDTGELFF. The CDR3 DNA reads as TGTGCCAGCAGATGGGGAGACACCGGGGAGCTGTTTTTT.